This TCR beta chain was sequenced during a study of Tregs in tolerant kidney transplant recipients. The CDR3 totals 15 residues. Per germline, CDR1 MGHRA and CDR2 YSYEKL. V was pared by 1 base and J by 1 base, with 10 bases between. TCRdb's table, derived via immunoSEQ multiplex PCR, lists solely in-frame clones and lacks some. The sample includes roughly 16,000 clones, about 57% of them seen just once. Remarks on this clone: The antigen is unknown.

The clonotype comes from a human donor in good health. The sequenced sample was Tregs from blood cultured with allogeneic cells. The chain has TRBV4-1 and TRBJ2-5; unclear D gene. In DNA, the CDR3 is TGCGCCAGCAGCCAAGTTGGCAGGACCCAAGAGACCCAGTACTTC. This codes for CASSQVGRTQETQYF.